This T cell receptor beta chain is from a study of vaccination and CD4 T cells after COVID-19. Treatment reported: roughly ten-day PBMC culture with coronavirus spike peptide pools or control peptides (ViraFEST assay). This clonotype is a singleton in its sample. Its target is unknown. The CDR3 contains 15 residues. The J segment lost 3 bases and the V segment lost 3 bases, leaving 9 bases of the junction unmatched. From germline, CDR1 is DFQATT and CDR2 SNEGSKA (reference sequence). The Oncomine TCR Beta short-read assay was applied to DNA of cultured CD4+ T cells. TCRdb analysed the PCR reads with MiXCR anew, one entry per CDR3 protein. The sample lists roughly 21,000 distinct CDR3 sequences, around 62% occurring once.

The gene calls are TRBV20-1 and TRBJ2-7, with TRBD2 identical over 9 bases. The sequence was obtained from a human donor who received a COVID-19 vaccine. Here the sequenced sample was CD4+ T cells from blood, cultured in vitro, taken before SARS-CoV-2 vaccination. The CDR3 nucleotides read TGCAGTGCTAGGGGTGCGGCGGGGGGGTTCTACGAGCAGTACTTC. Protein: CSARGAAGGFYEQYF.